This passage covers 25 T cell receptor beta chains from one sample sequenced in a study of metastatic and nonmetastatic thyroid tumors. Among the patients, none had received any treatment before thyroid surgery. With MiXCR, TCRdb reprocessed the PCR reads. The data contain about 20,000 clones, over 9% of them seen just once; the ten biggest clones take up approximately 8%. The sample comprised blood. The receptor source for this set is a female donor with papillary thyroid cancer or a benign thyroid nodule (not recorded which). Some clones in this sample may be carry-over from other donors' samples.

The gene calls are TRBV6-1 and TRBJ2-7; D is possibly TRBD2 (5 bases). The V gene's germline CDR1 is MNHNS and CDR2 SASEGT. This CDR3 is built from 12 residues. The CDR3 is CAVGDPSYEQYF. The CDR3 region has the DNA TGTGCTGTGGGAGATCCTTCCTACGAGCAGTACTTC.

The table lists this clone with many counts. The chain joins TRBV20-1 to TRBJ1-1, with TRBD1 as a possible D gene (6 bases). V gave up 0 bases and J gave up 1 base, with 12 bases separating them. The CDR3 sequence is 15 residues long. Germline V gene lookup returns CDR1 DFQATT and CDR2 SNEGSKA (reference sequence). The CDR3 spells CSARDLGGRNTEAFF. DNA for the CDR3: TGCAGTGCTAGAGATCTCGGGGGGCGGAACACTGAAGCTTTCTTT.

Many counts were recorded for this clone. The chain recombines TRBV6-5 with TRBJ1-4; the D gene is possibly TRBD1 (6 bases). CDR1 is MNHEY and CDR2 is SVGAGI in the germline V gene. Trimming cost V 0 bases and J 8 bases, with 13 bases left between them. The CDR3 is 15 residues long. CDR3 sequence (DNA): TGTGCCAGCAGTTACTCGGGACATGAGGAGGAAAAACTGTTTTTT. The encoded protein is CASSYSGHEEEKLFF.

The genes are TRBV6-2 or TRBV6-3 and TRBJ2-3; D is possibly TRBD1 or TRBD2 (5 bases each). V was cut by 2 bases and J by 12 bases, with 21 bases left in between. Germline-derived CDR1 and CDR2 are MNHEY and SVGEGT. This CDR3 has 15 amino acids. In nucleotides, the CDR3 is TGTGCCAGCAGTTACGGGGGAGCTAGCACAGATATACAGTATTTT. Translated: CASSYGGASTDIQYF.

This clone appeared a few times. This chain connects TRBV29-1 to TRBJ2-1; the match to TRBD1 covers 11 bases. Germline V gives CDR1 SQVTM, CDR2 ANQGSEA. The CDR3 is made up of 16 amino acids. Trimming at V came to 4 bases and at J to 8 bases, leaving 13 bases not matched to a gene. CDR3 DNA sequence: TGCAGCGTTGGATGGGACAGGGGGTCTGGGTCCGATGAGCAGTTCTTC. Protein: CSVGWDRGSGSDEQFF.

This clone is labeled medium-sized. The V and J genes are TRBV6-2 or TRBV6-3 and TRBJ2-1; 10 bases line up with TRBD2. CDR1 is MNHEY, CDR2 SVGEGT, per germline. The V gene end was trimmed by 5 bases and the J gene end by 3 bases; junction bases not matched to a gene: 4. This CDR3 spans 15 amino acids. The CDR3 region is CASSRTSGGYNEQFF. The CDR3 DNA reads TGTGCCAGCAGTCGGACTAGCGGAGGCTACAATGAGCAGTTCTTC.

This clone was seen ten or more times. The gene calls are TRBV24-1 and TRBJ2-5; tentative D call: TRBD1 (5 bases). The V gene lost 4 bases and the J gene lost 1 base, with 12 bases spanning the gap. Germline V gene lookup returns CDR1 KGHDR and CDR2 SFDVKD. The CDR3 totals 15 residues. The CDR3 here is CATSESDSFQETQYF. The CDR3 bases are TGTGCCACCAGTGAGTCAGACAGTTTCCAAGAGACCCAGTACTTC.

This clone has a count of ten or more. The chain links TRBV30 to TRBJ1-1; 7 positions match TRBD1. From germline, CDR1 is GTSNPN and CDR2 SVGIG (reference sequence). The CDR3 spans 14 residues. The V and J ends lost 2 bases and 5 bases, in that order; junction bases with no gene match: 8. The CDR3 DNA reads as TGTGCCTGGAGTCCCCTGAACAGGGGAACTGAAGCTTTCTTT. Translated, it gives CAWSPLNRGTEAFF.

This clone was counted ten times or more. A much larger clone differs by one base, so this may be a read error. Because the CDR3 is missing its conserved closing phenylalanine or tryptophan, this is likely a read error. J is TRBJ2-7 and V is TRBV6-1; D unresolved. CDR1 and CDR2 (germline): MNHNS, SASEGT. The CDR3 length is 14 residues. With 3 bases removed from V and 3 bases from J, the gap between germline ends came to 12 bases. CDR3 in DNA: TGTGCCAGCAGTGAGTCGGGCGGAAGCTACGAGCAGTACCTC. It codes for CASSESGGSYEQYL.

This clone was seen many times. Since a much larger clone is just one base distant, this may be a read error. This same CDR3 is encoded by further DNA sequences in the sample. The V call is TRBV12-3 or TRBV12-4, the J call TRBJ2-5; the D is unclear. The CDR3 is 14 amino acids. The V gene lost 6 bases and the J gene lost 0 bases, with 11 bases spanning the gap. The chain's CDR3 is CASSPLGDQETQYF. The DNA for the CDR3 is TGTGCCAGCAGCCCCCTTGGTGACCAAGAGACCCAGTACTTC.

Regarding this clone: Being one base from a much bigger clone, this may be a read error. V is TRBV5-5 and J is TRBJ2-6; D may be TRBD1 or TRBD2 (6 bases each). The CDR3 length is 15 residues. Germline V gene sequence: CDR1 SGHKS, CDR2 YYEKEE (reference sequence). The CDR3 bases are TGTGCCAGCAGCCCACAGGGAGGTGGGGCCAACTTCCTGACTTTC. It specifies CASSPQGGGANFLTF.

This clone is medium-sized by share. This rearrangement joins TRBV28 to TRBJ2-7; TRBD2 matches 7 bases. The CDR3 has 13 amino acids. V dropped 4 bases and J dropped 4; count of bases not matched to a gene: 4. CDR1 MDHEN and CDR2 SYDVKM come from the germline V gene. The CDR3 region has the DNA TGTGCCAGCAGTTCTAGCGGAAAGTACGAGCAGTACTTC. It encodes CASSSSGKYEQYF. Together with reference TRBV28 and TRBJ2-7, the CDR3 gives the full variable domain: DVKVTQSSRYLVKRTGEKVFLECVQDMDHENMFWYRQDPGLGLRLIYFSYDVKMKEKGDIPEGYSVSREKKERFSLILESASTNQTSMYLCASSSSGKYEQYFGPGTRLTVT.

This clone is labeled as medium-sized. The rearrangement joins TRBV6-5 to TRBJ1-1, with D possibly matching TRBD1 (5 bases). The CDR3 loop spans 14 amino acids. Germline V gives CDR1 MNHEY, CDR2 SVGAGI. The V end lost 2 bases, the J end lost 2 bases, and 9 bases lay between the germline ends. In nucleotides, the CDR3 is TGTGCCAGCAGTTACCCAGGGCGCAACACTGAAGCTTTCTTT. Translating gives CASSYPGRNTEAFF.

This clone was detected once. This CDR3 fails to terminate in the conserved phenylalanine or tryptophan, so it likely reflects a read error. The genes are TRBV6-4 and TRBJ2-5; D not certain. V dropped 6 bases and J dropped 5 bases, with 7 bases sitting between them. CDR1 and CDR2 from the germline V gene are MRHNA and SNTAGT. This CDR3 spans 11 amino acids. The CDR3 region is CASSEFETQYI. The CDR3 nucleotides are TGTGCCAGCAGCGAATTTGAGACCCAGTACATC.

As regards this clone: Here the CDR3 omits its conserved ending phenylalanine or tryptophan, so a read error is the likely source. V gene TRBV5-1 combines with J gene TRBJ2-5, with D tentatively TRBD1 (5 bases). CDR1 is SGHRS and CDR2 is YFSETQ in the germline V gene. The V end was cut by 0 bases, the J end by 3 bases, with 12 bases between. The CDR3 has 15 amino acids. The CDR3 here is CASSLGGRREETQYL. DNA for the CDR3: TGCGCCAGCAGCTTGGGGGGCAGGCGAGAAGAGACCCAGTACCTC.

In this sample, this clone turned up many times. The rearrangement joins TRBV4-3 to TRBJ1-2; 7 positions match TRBD1. This CDR3 is 15 amino acids long. V lost 0 bases and J lost 5; bases outside the gene matches: 6. The germline V gene has CDR1 LGHNA and CDR2 YSLEER. The CDR3 loop reads CASSQDGRGRYGYTF. The CDR3 coding sequence is TGCGCCAGCAGCCAAGACGGCAGGGGGAGGTATGGCTACACCTTC.

This clone is labeled medium-sized. V and J are TRBV25-1 and TRBJ2-7; the D is unclear. Trimming removed 3 bases from V and 2 bases from J, with 11 bases in between. CDR3 length: 14 amino acids. The germline V gene encodes CDR1 MGHDK and CDR2 SYGVNS. CDR3 protein: CASSESAAAYEQYF. In DNA, the CDR3 is TGTGCCAGCAGTGAGTCGGCGGCAGCCTACGAGCAGTACTTC.

V usage is TRBV7-8 and J usage is TRBJ2-7; 9 nucleotides line up with TRBD1. Per the germline V gene, CDR1 is SGHVS and CDR2 is FQNEAQ. This CDR3 comprises 16 residues. CDR3 residues: CANSLGPGQGRYEQYF. For the CDR3, the DNA is TGTGCAAACAGCTTAGGACCGGGACAGGGTCGATACGAGCAGTACTTC. Based on the CDR3 plus reference TRBV7-8 and TRBJ2-7, the full variable domain is GAGVSQSPRYKVAKRGQDVALRCDPISGHVSLFWYQQALGQGPEFLTYFQNEAQLDKSGLPSDRFFAERPEGSVSTLKIQRTQQEDSAVYLCANSLGPGQGRYEQYFGPGTRLTVT.

The chain employs TRBV11-2 and TRBJ2-1, with D maybe TRBD2 (6 bases). The CDR3 length is 16 residues. Trimming stripped 3 bases from V and 8 bases from J, with 20 bases between. CDR1 SGHAT and CDR2 FQNNGV come from the germline V gene. DNA of the CDR3: TGTGCCAGCAGCTTCAGAGGGCGGGAAGGTGGGCATGAGCAGTTCTTC. Its protein is CASSFRGREGGHEQFF.

In regard to this clone: A much larger clone differs from this one at a single base, so this may be a read error. The chain employs TRBV18 and TRBJ2-2; maybe TRBD2 (5 bases). Per the germline V gene, CDR1 is KGHSH and CDR2 is LQKENI. This CDR3 is built from 16 residues. This CDR3 reads CASSPTLNSNTGELSF. The CDR3 DNA sequence: TGTGCCAGCTCACCGACATTGAACTCGAACACCGGGGAGCTGTCTTTT.

The rearrangement links TRBV20-1 to TRBJ2-5; unclear D gene. This CDR3 spans 14 amino acids. V was shortened by 3 bases and J by 1 base, with 12 bases between the two germline ends. Germline loops: CDR1 DFQATT, CDR2 SNEGSKA (reference sequence). The CDR3, as DNA: TGCAGTGCTAGGGACGGAAATCCCCAAGAGACCCAGTACTTC. Its protein is CSARDGNPQETQYF.

This clone was recorded at least ten times. Other nucleotide sequences in the sample specify the same CDR3. The genes are TRBV7-8 and TRBJ2-5, with a weak D call TRBD1 (5 bases). Deletions cut 5 bases from V and 1 base from J, with 11 bases between. CDR3 length equals 14 residues. Germline V gene sequence: CDR1 SGHVS, CDR2 FQNEAQ. This CDR3 reads CASSQADSQETQYF. The CDR3 region has the DNA TGTGCCAGCAGCCAAGCTGACAGCCAAGAGACCCAGTACTTC. Full variable domain (rest looked up from reference TRBV7-8 and TRBJ2-5): GAGVSQSPRYKVAKRGQDVALRCDPISGHVSLFWYQQALGQGPEFLTYFQNEAQLDKSGLPSDRFFAERPEGSVSTLKIQRTQQEDSAVYLCASSQADSQETQYFGPGTRLLVL.

This clone was picked up many times. The gene calls are TRBV7-6 and TRBJ2-3; 7 positions agree with TRBD1. The V gene's germline CDR1 is SGHVS and CDR2 FNYEAQ. CDR3 length: 15 residues. V lost 0 bases, J lost 3 bases, and 3 bases stayed unmatched. CDR3 region: CASSLATGITDTQYF. For the CDR3, the DNA is TGTGCCAGCAGCTTAGCGACAGGGATAACAGATACGCAGTATTTT.

There are many counts of this clone. The rearrangement uses TRBV11-2 and TRBJ2-5; TRBD1 might be the D (6 bases). This CDR3 is built from 13 residues. Trimming removed 4 bases at V and 3 bases at J, with 9 bases between. In germline, CDR1 is SGHAT, CDR2 FQNNGV. The CDR3 spells CASSYPGEETQYF. The CDR3 nucleotides are TGTGCCAGCAGCTATCCAGGGGAAGAGACCCAGTACTTC.

This clone was seen many times. The gene calls are TRBV19 and TRBJ1-1, with D perhaps TRBD1 (5 bases). Germline values: CDR1 LNHDA, CDR2 SQIVND (reference sequence). The CDR3 consists of 14 residues. The V end lost 4 bases, the J end lost 2 bases, and 11 bases lay between the germline ends. DNA for the CDR3: TGTGCCAGTAGTAATCAGGGAATTAACACTGAAGCTTTCTTT. This gives the protein CASSNQGINTEAFF.